This T cell receptor (beta chain) appears in the sequencing data of a study of cytomegalovirus exposure and HLA in healthy donors. Study-level findings and limits: A missense variant in DCLRE1C was later tied to TCR beta V- and J-gene trimming.

This clone appeared a few times. Its antigen remains unidentified. This CDR3 spans 14 amino acids. V shed 5 bases and J 4 bases; nucleotides not matched to a gene: 2. The germline CDR1 and CDR2 sequences are SGHDN and FVKESK. 13 Jbeta primers and 60 Vbeta primers were used for the PCR. Method: immunoSEQ multiplex PCR; TCRdb's copy keeps in-frame clones and lacks some. The sample carries 150,000 or so clones, approximately 80% recorded once. Sequenced material: PBMCs. This receptor was identified in a man in his forties in good health and CMV-seropositive. The chain carries TRBV14 and TRBJ2-1; 10 positions agree with TRBD2. CDR3 coding DNA: TGTGCCAGCAGCGAACTAGCGGGATACAATGAGCAGTTCTTC. Translated, it gives CASSELAGYNEQFF.